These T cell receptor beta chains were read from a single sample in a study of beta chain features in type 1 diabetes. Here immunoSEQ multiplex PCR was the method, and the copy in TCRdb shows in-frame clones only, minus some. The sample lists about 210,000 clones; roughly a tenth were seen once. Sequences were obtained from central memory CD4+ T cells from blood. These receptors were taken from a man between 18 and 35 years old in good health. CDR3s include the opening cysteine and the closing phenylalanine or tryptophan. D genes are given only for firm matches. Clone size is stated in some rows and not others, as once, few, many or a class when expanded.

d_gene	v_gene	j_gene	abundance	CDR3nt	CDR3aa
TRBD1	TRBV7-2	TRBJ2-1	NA	TGTGCCAGCAGCCGTGGACAGGGGAACGATGAGCAGTTCTTC	CASSRGQGNDEQFF
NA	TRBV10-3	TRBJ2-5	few	TGTGCCATCAGTGACGGACAGTTTCAAGAGACCCAGTACTTC	CAISDGQFQETQYF
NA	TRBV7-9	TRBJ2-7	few	TGTGCCAGCAGCTTCAGTAGCGGAACTCTTGTGCAGTACTTC	CASSFSSGTLVQYF
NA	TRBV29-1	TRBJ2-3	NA	TGCAGCGTTGCCGGGACACCCATGGCGGGCACAGATACGCAGTATTTT	CSVAGTPMAGTDTQYF
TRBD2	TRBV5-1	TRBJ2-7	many	TGCGCCAGCAGCCCTCCATGGGCTAGCGGGAACTACGAGCAGTACTTC	CASSPPWASGNYEQYF
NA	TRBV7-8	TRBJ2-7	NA	TGTGCCAGCAGCCTAGCTGGGTCTTTGGGGCAGTACTTC	CASSLAGSLGQYF
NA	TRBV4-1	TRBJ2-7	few	TGCGCCAGCAGCCCTGGGGACACGGAATTCTACGAGCAGTACTTC	CASSPGDTEFYEQYF
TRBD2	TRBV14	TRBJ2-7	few	TGTGCCAGCAGCCAAGAGCCCGGGACTAGTACCCGACAGTACTTC	CASSQEPGTSTRQYF
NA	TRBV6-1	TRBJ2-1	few	TGTGCCAGCAGTCCCTATCGACAGGACAATGAGCAGTTCTTC	CASSPYRQDNEQFF
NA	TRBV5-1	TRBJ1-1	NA	TGCGCCAGCAGCTTGGGACGGGTGAACACTGAAGCTTTCTTT	CASSLGRVNTEAFF
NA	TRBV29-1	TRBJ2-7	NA	TGCAGCGCCAGCCCATGGACGGGATTGAGGCACGAGCAGTACTTC	CSASPWTGLRHEQYF
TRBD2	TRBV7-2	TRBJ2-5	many	TGTGCCAGCAGCCGCGGGAGGAGCATCGAGACCCAGTACTTC	CASSRGRSIETQYF
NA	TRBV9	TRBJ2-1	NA	TGTGCCAGCAGCGGCAGGGAGAAAGACTACAATGAGCAGTTCTTC	CASSGREKDYNEQFF
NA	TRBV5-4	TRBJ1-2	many	TGTGCCAGCAGCAGGGACGGTTCCTCCCGTGGCTACACCTTC	CASSRDGSSRGYTF
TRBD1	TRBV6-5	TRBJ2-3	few	TGTGCCAGCAGCCTACAGGGGTCGAGCACAGATACGCAGTATTTT	CASSLQGSSTDTQYF
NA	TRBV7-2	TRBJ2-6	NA	TGTGCCAGCAGCTCTTATGGGGTACAGGGAGGTGGGGCCAACGTCCTGACTTTC	CASSSYGVQGGGANVLTF
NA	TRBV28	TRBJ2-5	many	TGTGCCAGCAGTCCCCTCGGGGGCGAGCAAGAGACCCAGTACTTC	CASSPLGGEQETQYF
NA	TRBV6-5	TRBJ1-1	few	TGTGCCAGCAGTTACGAGTCTAACACTGAAGCTTTCTTT	CASSYESNTEAFF
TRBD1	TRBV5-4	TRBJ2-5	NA	TGTGCCAGCAGCGACCGGACAGGGGGATACGGGACCCAGTACTTC	CASSDRTGGYGTQYF
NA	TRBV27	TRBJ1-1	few	TGTGCCAGCAGTTTAGACAGGATGAACACTGAAGCTTTCTTT	CASSLDRMNTEAFF
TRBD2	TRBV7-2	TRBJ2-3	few	TGTGCCAGCAGCTTAAATAGACCGGGAGGTGCAGATACGCAGTATTTT	CASSLNRPGGADTQYF
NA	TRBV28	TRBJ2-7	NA	TGTGCCAGCAGTTTAAGCTTCGGGGGACAGTCCTACGAGCAGTACTTC	CASSLSFGGQSYEQYF
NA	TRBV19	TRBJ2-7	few	TGTGCCACCCGGGCAGGACCTGCAGCTCACGAGCAGTACTTC	CATRAGPAAHEQYF
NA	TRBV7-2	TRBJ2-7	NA	TGTGCCAGCAGCTTCCTCCTGGCGGCGCTGGGGTACGAGCAGTACTTC	CASSFLLAALGYEQYF
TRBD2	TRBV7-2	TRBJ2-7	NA	TGTGCCAGCAGCTTGATAGGGAGGGGTTACGAGCAGTACTTC	CASSLIGRGYEQYF
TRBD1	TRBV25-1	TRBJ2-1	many	TGTGCCAGCAGTGAATGGGGGACAGGGAGTGAGCAGTTCTTC	CASSEWGTGSEQFF
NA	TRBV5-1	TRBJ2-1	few	TGCGCCAGCAGCTTGGGAGTTAACAATGAGCAGTTCTTC	CASSLGVNNEQFF